This T cell receptor beta chain was identified in a study of human T cells and chemical hapten exposure. Individual cDNA molecules each carried unique molecular identifiers attached by the library. TCRdb recomputed calls from the RACE reads with MiXCR, one row per CDR3 protein. The sample lists a few hundred thousand distinct CDR3 sequences; approximately 8.6% were seen once. Concerning this clonotype: Its antigen is unidentified.

Study results and caveats: Every donor had alopecia, and their immune response may therefore differ from healthy people's. Positive correlation was observed between PT1 expanded TCR counts and patch test score.

The germline V gene has CDR1 SGHTA and CDR2 FQGNSA. The CDR3 extends over 16 amino acids. V was pared by 5 bases and J by 1 base, with 7 bases of the junction left unmatched. Time point denoted: pre-sensitization, week 0. Described treatment: therapeutic diphenylcyclopropenone sensitization with weekly scalp DPC. This sample comprised whole blood, obtained in connection with sensitization to the hapten diphenylcyclopropenone (DPC). The V gene is TRBV7-2, the J gene TRBJ2-1; 8 positions agree with TRBD1. This TCR was sampled from a woman between 40 and 50 years old with alopecia areata. Some clones in this sample may be carry-over from other donors' samples. The CDR3 DNA follows: TGTGCCAGCAGCCGTTCCCGGGACAGGTCCTACAATGAGCAGTTCTTC. The encoded protein is CASSRSRDRSYNEQFF. Using reference TRBV7-2 and TRBJ2-1 for the parts outside the CDR3, the full variable domain is GAGVSQSPSNKVTEKGKDVELRCDPISGHTALYWYRQSLGQGLEFLIYFQGNSAPDKSGLPSDRFSAERTGGSVSTLTIQRTQQEDSAVYLCASSRSRDRSYNEQFFGPGTRLTVL.